This T cell receptor (beta chain) originates from a study of OX40 agonist ivuxolimab in advanced cancers. General notes on the study: Ivuxolimab was a fully human IgG2 agonistic monoclonal antibody targeting the costimulatory receptor OX40 (CD134). Intravenous ivuxolimab was administered to patients every 2 weeks at six dose levels: 0.01, 0.1, 0.3, 1.5, 3 and 10 mg/kg. Of the approximately 54 dose-escalation patients, hepatocellular carcinoma was present in about 20, melanoma in approximately 15, renal cell carcinoma in 9 and head and neck cancer in 9. A male proportion of approximately 83% and a mean age of 60 years, ranging from about 20 to 85, were recorded for the dose-escalation cohort. Patients were allowed to have had prior anti-PD-1, anti-PD-L1 or anti-CTLA-4 therapy, and 30% to 40% of the dose-escalation patients had been treated with checkpoint inhibitors. Partial responses occurred in three dose-escalation patients, of whom one had hepatocellular carcinoma and two had cutaneous melanoma. The purpose of peripheral TCRbeta sequencing was to test whether ivuxolimab changed TCR sequence diversity and led to clonal T-cell expansion. The paper covers the monotherapy dose-escalation part of the phase I ivuxolimab trial, which included N ≈ 50 patients.

What the study reported, not specific to this receptor: Low levels of normalized T-cell clonal expansion were also seen in some patients who did not respond. On average, CD8+ T cells showed more expanded clones than CD4+ T cells after ivuxolimab. The antigen specificity of the clonally expanded peripheral T cells was not determined. At doses of 0.1 to 3.0 mg/kg, clonal expansion of both CD4+ and CD8+ blood T cells was observed from baseline to week 6. In the 0.1-3.0 mg/kg groups, partial responders had among the lowest normalized peripheral clonal expansion, particularly in CD8+ T cells.

Genomic DNA was isolated from the sorted cells so that the TCRbeta CDR3 region could be sequenced. TCRbeta CDR3 regions were sequenced using the immunoSEQ Assay. TCRdb stores this immuneACCESS table with in-frame sequences only. Part of the clones is absent; in the studies checked, under half of the shortfall reflects unresolved V genes, and no reason is known for the rest. The sample yields some 46,000 clones; 85% to 95% were counted once. 9.5% to 12% of the sample is taken by the ten largest. On this clone: Its antigen is not yet known. Qualities for individual bases were not recorded, and no much larger clone is one base off.

Via the germline V gene, CDR1 is LGHNA and CDR2 YNFKEQ. The cysteine opens and the phenylalanine closes a CDR3 of 15 amino acids. Solely the CDR3 DNA is kept, with 45 bases framed from the first base. The V end loses 0 bases and the J end loses 2 bases, and a stretch of 11 bases separates them. Patients with a history of autoimmune disease or receiving systemic immunosuppression were excluded from the trial. Peripheral blood for TCR sequencing was collected from all dose cohorts at baseline, on cycle 4 day 1, and on cycle 7 day 1. The samples were taken from a phase I, first-in-human, multicenter, open-label dose-escalation trial of ivuxolimab. The trial enrolled adults with locally advanced or metastatic head and neck squamous cell, hepatocellular, melanoma or renal cell carcinoma. Before TCR sequencing, CD4+ T cells and CD8+ T cells were sorted from peripheral blood as separate populations.

Recombination joined TRBV4-2 with TRBJ2-7; the D gene cannot be resolved reliably. This TCR derives from an adult with an advanced solid tumor such as melanoma, head and neck, liver or kidney cancer. The sample consisted of CD4+ or CD8+ T cells sorted from blood, taken in a trial of the OX40 agonist ivuxolimab. The CDR3: CASSQDLGETYEQYF. The sequenced DNA: TGTGCCAGCAGCCAAGATCTTGGGGAAACCTACGAGCAGTACTTC.